The 32 T cell receptor beta chains listed next were all sequenced from one sample in a study of blood T cell repertoires in COVID-19 (dated by TCRdb to 2018 to 2020). Receptor amplification or capture employed the immunoSEQ multiplex PCR assay. The clones in this table, taken by TCRdb from immuneACCESS, are in-frame only. Not every clone is retained; where verified, under half of the shortfall comes from an unresolved V gene, and the cause of the rest is unknown. Recorded for this sample are 150,000 to 200,000 clones; around 89% of them occurred a single time. Around 5.8% of the sample lies in the top ten. The sequencing sample was made of peripheral blood. Receptors were obtained from a man aged 35-49 years with active or convalescent COVID-19.

Only a few counts were recorded for this clone. V is TRBV27 and J is TRBJ2-7; 7 nucleotides line up with TRBD1. This CDR3 spans 15 amino acids. Unmatched junction bases numbered 9, after V lost 2 bases and J lost 5 bases. Germline lookup yields CDR1 MNHEY and CDR2 SMNVEV (reference sequence). CDR3 loop: CASSLLPRGWNEQYF. DNA for the CDR3: TGTGCCAGCAGTTTACTCCCCAGGGGGTGGAACGAGCAGTACTTC.

Notes on this clone: Distinct nucleotide sequences in the sample also encode this CDR3. This chain links TRBV11-2 with TRBJ2-7; no clear D. Germline lookup yields CDR1 SGHAT and CDR2 FQNNGV. With 5 bases removed from V and 3 bases from J, the gap between germline ends came to 14 bases. The CDR3 loop spans 14 amino acids. The CDR3 sequence is CASSPARAFYEQYF. The CDR3 DNA reads TGTGCCAGCAGCCCCGCACGAGCCTTCTACGAGCAGTACTTC.

The V call is TRBV29-1, the J call TRBJ2-6; 8 bases are shared with TRBD1. The germline V gene encodes CDR1 SQVTM and CDR2 ANQGSEA. Unmatched junction bases numbered 12, after V lost 4 bases and J lost 1 base. The CDR3 is 18 residues long. CDR3 sequence (DNA): TGCAGCGTTGTGCCGTTAGGACAGGGTATTTCTGGGGCCAACGTCCTGACTTTC. This translates into CSVVPLGQGISGANVLTF.

The rearrangement uses TRBV29-1 and TRBJ1-5, with TRBD1 identical over 7 bases. Germline values: CDR1 SQVTM, CDR2 ANQGSEA. After removal of 7 bases from V and 4 bases from J, the junction contained 4 bases not matched to a gene. The CDR3 loop spans 12 amino acids. CDR3 DNA sequence: TGCAGCGCTAGACAGGGAAATCAGCCCCAGCATTTT. Its protein is CSARQGNQPQHF. Using reference TRBV29-1 and TRBJ1-5 for the parts outside the CDR3, the full variable domain is SAVISQKPSRDICQRGTSLTIQCQVDSQVTMMFWYRQQPGQSLTLIATANQGSEATYESGFVIDKFPISRPNLTFSTLTVSNMSPEDSSIYLCSARQGNQPQHFGDGTRLSIL.

The chain has TRBV7-9 and TRBJ1-1; D not certain. Germline V gene lookup returns CDR1 SEHNR and CDR2 FQNEAQ (reference sequence). The CDR3 runs 14 residues. V shed 0 bases and J shed 9 bases, with 14 bases lying between them. This CDR3 is CASSLASGESQAFF. The CDR3, as DNA: TGTGCCAGCAGCTTAGCGAGTGGGGAGAGTCAAGCTTTCTTT.

With respect to this clone: A read error may produce the germline difference seen at one junction end. This chain connects TRBV7-7 to TRBJ2-1; D is possibly TRBD1 (6 bases). The germline CDR1 and CDR2 sequences are SSHAT and FNYEAQ (reference sequence). The CDR3 totals 14 residues. CDR3 DNA: TGTGCTAGCAGCGTAAACTACAGGGCCGATGAGCAGTTCTTC. It specifies CASSVNYRADEQFF.

Here the CDR3 DNA reads TGTGCCAGCAGCTTGTCCTCTGAGCAGTTCTTC. This gives the protein CASSLSSEQFF. J is TRBJ2-1 and V is TRBV5-6; no firm D call. Trimming pared 1 base from V and 9 bases from J, leaving 5 bases between. This CDR3 is built from 11 residues. Looked up from germline, CDR1 is SGHDT and CDR2 is YYEEEE.

The chain uses TRBV3-1 (or the pseudogene TRBV3-2) and TRBJ1-1; D is uncertain. Germline CDR1 is LGHDT and CDR2 is YNNKEL (reference sequence). The CDR3 length is 16 residues. Trimming removed 4 bases at V and 3 bases at J, with 18 bases between. The CDR3 DNA reads TGTGCCAGCAGCCTTCAACCCCGGGGAGGGTACACTGAAGCTTTCTTT. It codes for CASSLQPRGGYTEAFF.

The chain employs TRBV29-1 and TRBJ2-7; no clear D. This CDR3 has 12 residues. V lost 1 base, J lost 6 bases, and 10 bases lay in between. In germline, CDR1 is SQVTM, CDR2 ANQGSEA. This CDR3 is CSVEVGGLEQYF. The CDR3 DNA follows: TGCAGCGTTGAAGTAGGTGGGCTCGAGCAGTACTTC.

CDR3 in amino acids: CSVLTGSPEAFF. DNA for the CDR3: TGCAGCGTTTTGACAGGGTCCCCCGAAGCTTTCTTT. The rearrangement joins TRBV29-1 to TRBJ1-1, with 7 bases identical to TRBD1. The CDR3 is made up of 12 amino acids. Germline CDR1 reads SQVTM; CDR2 reads ANQGSEA. V was clipped by 5 bases and J by 8 bases; unmatched bases: 8.

V gene TRBV11-3 combines with J gene TRBJ1-1; 7 nucleotides align to TRBD1. Germline V gene lookup returns CDR1 SGHNT and CDR2 YENEEA. The J segment lost 7 bases and the V segment lost 4 bases, leaving 9 bases of the junction unmatched. CDR3 length: 14 residues. CDR3 sequence: CASSSRRTGSEAFF. The CDR3 coding sequence is TGTGCCAGCAGCTCACGACGGACAGGCAGTGAAGCTTTCTTT.

The rearrangement uses TRBV27 and TRBJ2-5; D is possibly TRBD2 (6 bases). Germline CDR1 reads MNHEY; CDR2 reads SMNVEV (reference sequence). The V and J ends lost 5 bases and 5 bases respectively, with 15 bases between them. CDR3 length: 14 residues. The CDR3 DNA reads TGTGCCAGCAGTCCGCTGGGAAGCGGGGAGACCCAGTACTTC. Its protein product is CASSPLGSGETQYF.

Here the CDR3 DNA reads TGTGCCAGCAGTAAGTCGGGACTAGCATTATACAATGAGCAGTTCTTC. It codes for CASSKSGLALYNEQFF. The V and J genes are TRBV28 and TRBJ2-1; 9 nucleotides agree with TRBD2. The V gene's germline CDR1 is MDHEN and CDR2 SYDVKM. Trimming cost V 5 bases and J 4 bases; bases outside gene matches: 9. The CDR3 length is 16 residues.

CDR3 region: CASSVETGTYGYTF. DNA for the CDR3: TGTGCCAGCAGCGTAGAGACAGGGACCTATGGCTACACCTTC. The chain has TRBV9 and TRBJ1-2; the match to TRBD1 covers 7 bases. The germline CDR1 and CDR2 sequences are SGDLS and YYNGEE. CDR3 length: 14 amino acids. Trimming removed 0 bases from V and 4 bases from J; junction bases left unmatched: 3.

The chain recombines TRBV14 with TRBJ1-2; no clear D gene. From germline, CDR1 is SGHDN and CDR2 FVKESK. The CDR3 sequence is 13 residues long. Trimming shortened V by 4 bases and J by 5 bases, and 11 bases separated the two germline ends. The CDR3 nucleotides read TGTGCCAGCAGCCCTGCCCGGTTTTATGGCTACACCTTC. Amino acid sequence: CASSPARFYGYTF.

The V gene is TRBV3-1 (or the pseudogene TRBV3-2), the J gene TRBJ2-6; TRBD1 might be the D (5 bases). The V end was cut by 4 bases, the J end by 0 bases, with 7 bases between. This CDR3 region has 15 residues. CDR1 and CDR2 from the germline V gene are LGHDT and YNNKEL (reference sequence). CDR3 sequence reads: CASSPRVSGANVLTF. Written as DNA, the CDR3 is TGTGCCAGCAGCCCCAGGGTCTCTGGGGCCAACGTCCTGACTTTC.

The V call is TRBV6-2 or TRBV6-3, the J call TRBJ1-5; 7 bases agree with TRBD1. The CDR3 sequence is 15 residues long. Germline trimming cut 6 bases from V and 7 bases from J; bases unmatched to any gene: 12. Germline CDR1 and CDR2: MNHEY and SVGEGT. CDR3: CASSPTGTSRQPQHF. The CDR3 bases are TGTGCCAGCAGCCCGACAGGGACTTCCAGACAGCCCCAGCATTTT.

The chain employs TRBV19 and TRBJ2-1, with 8 bases identical to TRBD2. The CDR3 has 14 residues. Unmatched junction bases numbered 5, after V lost 7 bases and J lost 3 bases. CDR1 and CDR2 from the germline V gene are LNHDA and SQIVND (reference sequence). The CDR3 DNA is TGTGCCAGTACTTTCGCGGGAGGCTACAATGAGCAGTTCTTC. Protein sequence: CASTFAGGYNEQFF.

The V gene is TRBV6-5, the J gene TRBJ1-2; D remains ambiguous. CDR1 is MNHEY and CDR2 is SVGAGI in the germline V gene. Trimming stripped 4 bases from V and 7 bases from J, with 10 bases between. This CDR3 has 12 amino acids. The CDR3 region has the DNA TGTGCCAGCAGTTTGTCGGGGTCTGGCTACACCTTC. Its protein product is CASSLSGSGYTF.

V gene TRBV12-3 or TRBV12-4 combines with J gene TRBJ2-3; D perhaps matches TRBD2 (6 bases). V dropped 6 bases and J dropped 5 bases, with 9 bases sitting between them. The CDR3 contains 12 residues. The CDR3 DNA is TGTGCCAGCAGGACGCGGGGAGATACGCAGTATTTT. This sequence encodes CASRTRGDTQYF.

This chain connects TRBV12-3 or TRBV12-4 to TRBJ1-1; D unclear. The ends were cut back, 3 bases at V and 5 bases at J, with 7 bases in the middle. The CDR3 runs 12 residues. CDR3 DNA sequence: TGTGCCAGCAGTTTTAAACAAACTGAAGCTTTCTTT. This encodes CASSFKQTEAFF.

This clone was seen a few times. This rearrangement joins TRBV27 to TRBJ2-2; the match to TRBD2 covers 8 bases. This CDR3 comprises 16 residues. Germline V gives CDR1 MNHEY, CDR2 SMNVEV (reference sequence). The ends lost 3 bases at V and 6 bases at J; junction bases unmatched: 9. The CDR3 loop is CASSFYRSGSAGELFF. CDR3 nucleotide sequence: TGTGCCAGCAGTTTCTACCGGAGCGGGAGCGCCGGGGAGCTGTTTTTT.

This sequence joins TRBV6-6 and TRBJ2-7, with 10 bases aligning to TRBD2. The germline CDR1 and CDR2 sequences are MNHNY and SVGAGI (reference sequence). The CDR3 consists of 16 residues. The J segment lost 8 bases and the V segment lost 4 bases, leaving 14 bases of the junction unmatched. DNA for the CDR3: TGTGCCAGCAGTTCGACAGGGCCGGGACTAGCGCTCCAGCAGTACTTC. Translation gives CASSSTGPGLALQQYF.

This clone has more than one count but fewer than ten. The chain uses TRBV6-1 and TRBJ1-2, with no clear D. Germline CDR1 is MNHNS and CDR2 is SASEGT. CDR3 size: 16 residues. V was shortened by 2 bases and J by 5 bases, with 18 bases between the two germline ends. Written as DNA, the CDR3 is TGTGCCAGCAGTGAATTGGGCAAGAAAGAACGATATGGCTACACCTTC. Its protein product is CASSELGKKERYGYTF.

This clone was detected only a few times. The chain uses TRBV12-5 and TRBJ1-5; 7 bases map to TRBD1. CDR3 length equals 13 residues. V lost 6 bases and J lost 7; bases outside the gene matches: 6. Germline V lookup: CDR1 LGHNT, CDR2 FRNRAP. The CDR3 loop is CASGRTGGQPQHF. As DNA, the CDR3 is TGTGCTAGTGGACGGACAGGCGGGCAGCCCCAGCATTTT.

The chain is built from TRBV7-9 and TRBJ1-1; D gene ambiguous. The CDR3 spans 12 residues. The ends were cut back, 3 bases at V and 7 bases at J, with 9 bases in the middle. Germline V gives CDR1 SEHNR, CDR2 FQNEAQ (reference sequence). CDR3 bases: TGTGCCAGCAGCTTTAGGGAGGGTGAAGCTTTCTTT. Its translation: CASSFREGEAFF. The variable domain in full, with the rest retrieved from reference TRBV7-9 and TRBJ1-1, is DTGVSQNPRHKITKRGQNVTFRCDPISEHNRLYWYRQTLGQGPEFLTYFQNEAQLEKSRLLSDRFSAERPKGSFSTLEIQRTEQGDSAMYLCASSFREGEAFFGQGTRLTVV.

V and J are TRBV7-2 and TRBJ1-6, with TRBD1 matching 7 bases. This CDR3 is built from 14 residues. The V segment lost 5 bases and the J segment 7 bases; nucleotides outside the gene matches: 5. CDR1 and CDR2 from the germline V gene are SGHTA and FQGNSA. This CDR3 is CASSPQGFNSPLHF. The CDR3 DNA is TGTGCCAGCAGCCCACAGGGGTTCAATTCACCCCTCCACTTT.

The chain joins TRBV7-2 to TRBJ2-1; 12 bases align to TRBD2. J gave up 1 base and V 4 bases, and 8 bases lay outside the gene matches. Germline CDR1 reads SGHTA; CDR2 reads FQGNSA. The CDR3 totals 18 residues. The DNA for the CDR3 is TGTGCCAGCAGCTCGCGGTCTAGCGGGGGGGTGTCCTACAATGAGCAGTTCTTC. Its protein is CASSSRSSGGVSYNEQFF.

The rearrangement links TRBV6-5 to TRBJ1-2; D is unresolved. The CDR3 spans 13 residues. Trimming removed 4 bases at V and 2 bases at J, with 8 bases between. Germline assignment: CDR1 MNHEY and CDR2 SVGAGI. The CDR3 coding sequence is TGTGCCAGCAGTTTACAGCAAAACTATGGCTACACCTTC. Its translation is CASSLQQNYGYTF.

The gene calls are TRBV5-1 and TRBJ1-4; perhaps TRBD1 as D (6 bases). CDR1 and CDR2 from the germline V gene are SGHRS and YFSETQ. Trimming cost V 0 bases and J 4 bases, with 16 bases left between them. The CDR3 totals 17 residues. The CDR3 spells CASSLDSTGRDNEKLFF. CDR3 sequence (DNA): TGCGCCAGCAGCTTGGATTCAACAGGGAGGGATAATGAAAAACTGTTTTTT.

V gene TRBV11-3 combines with J gene TRBJ2-1; D gene ambiguous. The CDR3 is 16 amino acids. Germline lookup yields CDR1 SGHNT and CDR2 YENEEA. Trimming took off 6 bases at V and 6 bases at J, with 21 bases between the two ends. In DNA, the CDR3 is TGTGCCAGCAGTCCAGTACTCACGCGTCGACTCAATGAGCAGTTCTTC. Its protein is CASSPVLTRRLNEQFF.

The rearrangement joins TRBV5-1 to TRBJ2-2, with a possible D match to TRBD1 (6 bases). Per the germline V gene, CDR1 is SGHRS and CDR2 is YFSETQ. Trimming removed 0 bases from V and 5 bases from J, with 11 bases in between. This CDR3 is built from 15 residues. Here the CDR3 reads CASSLGQGWTGELFF. CDR3 DNA: TGCGCCAGCAGCTTGGGGCAGGGGTGGACCGGGGAGCTGTTTTTT.